This entry lists 21 T cell receptor beta chains sequenced from one sample in a study of OX40 agonist ivuxolimab in advanced cancers. Only in-frame clones appear in the TCRdb table, and some are missing; sequencing was by immunoSEQ multiplex PCR. Of more than 20,000 clones listed, 65% to 90% are singletons. The sequencing used CD4+ or CD8+ T cells sorted from blood, collected in a trial of the OX40 agonist ivuxolimab. The receptors derive from an adult with an advanced solid tumor such as melanoma, head and neck, liver or kidney cancer.

The chain carries TRBV7-9 and TRBJ2-4, with 9 nucleotides matching TRBD2. Per the germline V gene, CDR1 is SEHNR and CDR2 is FQNEAQ (reference sequence). The junction had 5 bases not matched to a gene; V was cut back by 5 bases and J by 0 bases. This CDR3 region has 16 residues. The CDR3 coding sequence is TGTGCCAGCAGCGCGATGGGACTAGCAGCCAAAAACATTCAGTACTTC. It specifies CASSAMGLAAKNIQYF.

The chain joins TRBV21-1 to TRBJ2-4; the table's D call of TRBD1 was not tested on the DNA. TRBV21-1 is a listed pseudogene. There are 19 residues in the CDR3. Here the CDR3 reads CASSKALPRTALSQNIQYF. In DNA form, the CDR3 reads TGTGCCAGCAGCAAAGCCCTACCTCGGACAGCTCTTTCCCAAAACATTCAGTACTTC.

The J gene is TRBJ2-7, the V gene TRBV7-9; D gene ambiguous. Germline CDR1 SEHNR, CDR2 FQNEAQ (reference sequence). Trimming left V 1 base short and J 3 bases short, with 7 bases between. CDR3 length: 13 amino acids. The CDR3 DNA sequence: TGTGCCAGCAGCTTAGACCCCGTCTACGAGCAGTACTTC. Its protein product is CASSLDPVYEQYF.

The genes are TRBV28 and TRBJ2-4; D not certain. The germline V gene encodes CDR1 MDHEN and CDR2 SYDVKM. Deletions cut 6 bases from V and 7 bases from J, with 7 bases between. CDR3 length equals 11 residues. The CDR3 DNA reads TGTGCCAGCAGACACGGGAACATTCAGTACTTC. This encodes CASRHGNIQYF.

This clone was recorded once. V gene TRBV18 combines with J gene TRBJ2-3; D is perhaps TRBD1 (6 bases). Between the trimmed V and J ends, which lost 2 bases and 5 bases, there was a span of 17 bases. Germline CDR1 reads KGHSH; CDR2 reads LQKENI. This CDR3 spans 16 amino acids. The CDR3 is CASSPNWAGAGDTQYF. Written as DNA, the CDR3 is TGTGCCAGCTCACCAAATTGGGCAGGGGCGGGAGATACGCAGTATTTT.

The chain employs TRBV29-1 and TRBJ2-3, with TRBD2 matching over 7 bases. V gave up 4 bases and J gave up 6 bases; unmatched junction bases: 10. Germline lookup yields CDR1 SQVTM and CDR2 ANQGSEA. This CDR3 comprises 14 residues. CDR3 residues: CSVGGLFESDTQYF. In DNA form, the CDR3 reads TGCAGCGTTGGGGGACTATTTGAGTCTGATACGCAGTATTTT.

V usage is TRBV25-1 and J usage is TRBJ2-5, with D perhaps TRBD2 (6 bases). CDR3 length equals 15 residues. Germline values: CDR1 MGHDK, CDR2 SYGVNS. V lost 7 bases, J lost 0 bases, and 15 bases lay in between. CDR3 residues: CASTETGEYQETQYF. The CDR3 coding sequence is TGTGCCAGCACCGAGACGGGGGAGTACCAAGAGACCCAGTACTTC.

This clone was recorded only once. This chain links TRBV7-2 with TRBJ2-2; 8 positions agree with TRBD2. V shed 5 bases and J 0 bases; nucleotides not matched to a gene: 2. Germline V gives CDR1 SGHTA, CDR2 FQGNSA. The CDR3 is 15 amino acids. The DNA of the CDR3 is TGTGCCAGCAGCGTACTAGCGGCGAACACCGGGGAGCTGTTTTTT. Translated: CASSVLAANTGELFF.

This chain joins TRBV5-1 and TRBJ1-1; TRBD1 is a possible D gene (6 bases). Deletions cut 3 bases from V and 1 base from J, with 13 bases between. The CDR3 is made up of 15 amino acids. Germline V CDR1 and CDR2: SGHRS, YFSETQ. CDR3 coding DNA: TGCGCCAGCAGCTCCACAGGGAAATCGAACACTGAAGCTTTCTTT. Its translation is CASSSTGKSNTEAFF.

This sequence joins TRBV27 and TRBJ2-4; D remains unclear. Germline lookup yields CDR1 MNHEY and CDR2 SMNVEV (reference sequence). Trimming shortened V by 5 bases and J by 2 bases, and 16 bases separated the two germline ends. The CDR3 is made up of 16 amino acids. As DNA, the CDR3 is TGTGCCAGCAGTCCGAACACGGTCGGGTCCAAAAACATTCAGTACTTC. Encoded protein: CASSPNTVGSKNIQYF.

The V gene is TRBV5-1, the J gene TRBJ2-1; the D call may be TRBD1 or TRBD2 (6 bases each). CDR3 length: 15 amino acids. V was pared by 2 bases and J by 0 bases, with 9 bases between. Germline assignment: CDR1 SGHRS and CDR2 YFSETQ. CDR3 sequence: CASSLGGTSYNEQFF. As DNA, the CDR3 is TGCGCCAGCAGCTTAGGGGGGACCTCCTACAATGAGCAGTTCTTC.

V is TRBV5-4 and J is TRBJ1-5; the D gene is possibly TRBD1 (5 bases). The germline V gene has CDR1 SGHNT and CDR2 YYREEE (reference sequence). CDR3 length equals 14 residues. Trimming took off 2 bases at V and 7 bases at J, with 13 bases between the two ends. CDR3 region: CASSLNPREQPQHF. CDR3 DNA: TGTGCCAGCAGCTTAAATCCCAGGGAACAGCCCCAGCATTTT.

This chain joins TRBV6-5 and TRBJ1-5, with 7 bases lining up with TRBD1. CDR3 length: 14 residues. J lost 2 bases, V lost 5 bases, and 3 bases had no gene match. Germline V gives CDR1 MNHEY, CDR2 SVGAGI. The CDR3 sequence: CASSRQGGNQPQHF. The CDR3 coding sequence is TGTGCCAGCAGTCGACAGGGAGGCAATCAGCCCCAGCATTTT.

This clone is a singleton in its sample. The chain combines TRBV29-1 with TRBJ2-3, with 9 bases lining up with TRBD2. The CDR3 loop spans 15 amino acids. CDR1 and CDR2 from the germline V gene are SQVTM and ANQGSEA. V shed 5 bases and J 1 base; nucleotides not matched to a gene: 7. CDR3 DNA sequence: TGCAGCGTTAGACCCTTAGCGGGGGGCACAGATACGCAGTATTTT. Encoded protein: CSVRPLAGGTDTQYF.

V is TRBV5-1 and J is TRBJ2-2; TRBD1 aligns across 7 bases. The CDR3 spans 15 residues. The germline CDR1 and CDR2 sequences are SGHRS and YFSETQ. Losses at the gene ends were 6 bases for V and 0 bases for J; bases not matched to a gene: 5. CDR3 loop: CASTRGQSNTGELFF. As DNA, the CDR3 is TGCGCCAGCACTAGGGGGCAGTCGAACACCGGGGAGCTGTTTTTT. Drawing the rest from reference TRBV5-1 and TRBJ2-2, the complete variable domain is KAGVTQTPRYLIKTRGQQVTLSCSPISGHRSVSWYQQTPGQGLQFLFEYFSETQRNKGNFPGRFSGRQFSNSRSEMNVSTLELGDSALYLCASTRGQSNTGELFFGEGSRLTVL.

V gene TRBV27 combines with J gene TRBJ1-5; TRBD1 might be the D (5 bases). The V gene lost 4 bases and the J gene lost 5 bases, with 9 bases spanning the gap. Germline values: CDR1 MNHEY, CDR2 SMNVEV (reference sequence). The CDR3 consists of 13 residues. The CDR3 region is CASSSTGYQPQHF. For the CDR3, the DNA is TGTGCCAGCAGTTCCACAGGATATCAGCCCCAGCATTTT.

This rearrangement joins TRBV30 to TRBJ2-1, with a tentative D call TRBD1 (6 bases). The CDR3 covers 12 residues. Germline CDR1 reads GTSNPN; CDR2 reads SVGIG (reference sequence). V gave up 2 bases and J gave up 9 bases, with 11 bases separating them. The CDR3 here is CAWSPGVGEQFF. The CDR3 nucleotides are TGTGCCTGGAGTCCAGGGGTTGGTGAGCAGTTCTTC.

The chain combines TRBV5-4 with TRBJ1-1, with 9 bases that match TRBD1. CDR3 length: 17 amino acids. From germline, CDR1 is SGHNT and CDR2 YYREEE (reference sequence). V dropped 2 bases and J dropped 10; count of bases not matched to a gene: 18. CDR3 DNA: TGTGCCAGCAGCTTAGCCGGGGGACAGGGAGAGGGCCCACGAGCTTTCTTT. Its protein product is CASSLAGGQGEGPRAFF.

The V call is TRBV18, the J call TRBJ1-1; D ambiguous. Germline CDR1 is KGHSH and CDR2 is LQKENI. The CDR3 contains 14 residues. Trimming cost V 1 base and J 4 bases, with 10 bases left between them. CDR3 region: CASSPQGDGTEAFF. In DNA form, the CDR3 reads TGTGCCAGCTCACCACAGGGTGACGGCACTGAAGCTTTCTTT.

V and J are TRBV5-1 and TRBJ2-1; 7 positions match TRBD1. Losses at the gene ends were 4 bases for V and 5 bases for J; bases not matched to a gene: 9. Germline CDR1 and CDR2: SGHRS and YFSETQ. The CDR3 totals 15 residues. The CDR3 sequence: CASSPPQGQDNEQFF. CDR3 nucleotide sequence: TGCGCCAGCAGCCCCCCCCAAGGACAGGACAATGAGCAGTTCTTC.

The CDR3 reads CASIHSTDTQYF. DNA of the CDR3: TGTGCCTCGATACATAGCACAGATACGCAGTATTTT. This chain uses TRBV30 with TRBJ2-3; D call uncertain. Trimming shortened V by 7 bases and J by 0 bases, and 8 bases separated the two germline ends. The CDR3 is 12 amino acids. The germline CDR1 and CDR2 sequences are GTSNPN and SVGIG (reference sequence).